Listed below are T cell receptor beta chains from one sample, sequenced in a study of immune evolution from preneoplasia to lung adenocarcinoma. Assay: immunoSEQ multiplex PCR; the TCRdb copy retains only in-frame clones and omits some. The sample lists roughly 7,300 clones, roughly 74% seen once, with 7.5% to 9.5% in the top ten. Material for sequencing was FFPE atypical adenomatous hyperplasia tissue from the lung. All receptors derive from a donor of 70 years or more with lung adenocarcinoma. Some clones in this sample may be carry-over from other donors' samples. CDR3s include the opening cysteine and the closing phenylalanine or tryptophan. A clone size is listed for some rows: how often the clone was seen (once, few, many), or a class if it is expanded.

TRBV29-1	TRBJ1-2	NA	CSVEITGISNYGYTF
TRBV2	TRBJ1-4	NA	CASKVVNGLFF
TRBV9	TRBJ2-2	few	CASSVGLGLGSGELFF
TRBV28	TRBJ2-3	NA	CASSFLLGTDTQYF
TRBV6-5	TRBJ2-7	NA	CASTLEPRKGYEQYF
TRBV7-9	TRBJ2-7	NA	CASSLLGYEQYF
TRBV7-8	TRBJ1-1	few	CASSLWTGGAEAFF
TRBV18	TRBJ2-5	NA	CASSPPGHPRQETQYF
TRBV15	TRBJ2-7	few	CATSRDAVAGYEQYF
TRBV7-9	TRBJ2-7	NA	CASRPSGTSSYEQYF
TRBV29-1	TRBJ1-5	medium-sized	CSVWDPESNQPQHF
TRBV7-3	TRBJ2-1	NA	CASSLESMLGEQFF
TRBV5-1	TRBJ1-6	once	CASSSRPFKDSPLHF
TRBV27	TRBJ2-3	NA	CASSSRGQGDGTDTQYF
TRBV27	TRBJ2-7	NA	CASSLDRGDEQYF
TRBV7-2	NA	NA	CASSLQAGANEQYF
TRBV18	TRBJ2-1	NA	CASSIGQGSGNEQFF
TRBV10-3	TRBJ2-7	NA	CALGGGQLLEQYF
TRBV10-2	TRBJ1-1	NA	CASSSGATEAFF
TRBV5-1	TRBJ1-6	NA	CASSLLGGRSYNSPLHF
TRBV4-1	TRBJ2-7	NA	CASSQETGLAGTYKQYF
TRBV15	TRBJ2-7	NA	CATSRKPWERTYEQYF
TRBV9	TRBJ1-1	NA	CASSGSNTEAFF
TRBV14	TRBJ2-7	NA	CASSQDMASGQYF
TRBV19	TRBJ2-3	NA	CASSFRGAPLSQYF
TRBV18	TRBJ2-7	NA	CASSPVRTSGVQEQYF
TRBV11-2	TRBJ2-3	few	CASSFGTIAGDTQYF
TRBV5-6	TRBJ2-1	NA	CASSPAGTRKGEQFF
TRBV18	TRBJ2-7	NA	CASSPFQGSYEQYF
TRBV30	TRBJ1-1	NA	CAWRRGIDNTEAFF
TRBV18	TRBJ2-1	once	CASSPSTSGLYNEQFF
TRBV5-1	TRBJ1-4	NA	CASTTGGGLNEKLFF
TRBV4-1	TRBJ1-2	NA	CASSQEGLAYGYTF
TRBV30	TRBJ1-1	NA	CAWAANTEAFF
TRBV5-1	TRBJ1-1	NA	CASSATGSYQNTEAFF
TRBV6-6	TRBJ1-1	few	CASSRSMNTEAFF
TRBV5-8	TRBJ1-3	NA	CASSTFRDTTGNTIYF
TRBV4-1	TRBJ1-5	NA	CASSPFAGTGANQPQHF
TRBV29-1	TRBJ2-1	NA	CSAFGTSGRANEQFF
TRBV21-1	TRBJ2-5	NA	CASRGDRLRGETQYF
TRBV29-1	TRBJ2-2	NA	CSVKTSGGYTGELFF
TRBV30	TRBJ2-1	NA	CAWLPLAAYNEQFF
TRBV4-1	TRBJ1-4	NA	CASSQDRGTGNEKLFF
TRBV7-6	TRBJ1-1	NA	CASSSGPGLEAFF
TRBV14	TRBJ2-1	NA	CASSQGGWAGEQFF
TRBV9	TRBJ2-3	NA	CASSVFGGDTDTQYF
TRBV29-1	TRBJ1-5	NA	CSVANRDNQPQHF
TRBV12-5	TRBJ2-1	NA	CASVRTSGVLNEQFF
TRBV6-5	TRBJ1-6	NA	CASSYSTPVYPSPLHF
TRBV18	TRBJ2-1	NA	CASSPSMGSEQFF
TRBV5-1	TRBJ1-2	few	CASSPTGQTGMRGYTF
TRBV6-4	TRBJ1-2	NA	CASSARGGDYGYTF
TRBV6-6	TRBJ1-5	large	CATDRISNQPQHF
TRBV10-3	TRBJ2-5	NA	CAISPGDGGTQYF
TRBV18	TRBJ1-2	NA	CASLETGPRIFTF
TRBV7-9	TRBJ2-3	NA	CASSVNSGADTQYF
TRBV6-7	TRBJ1-4	NA	CASSYPTATNEKLFF
TRBV2	TRBJ2-7	few	CASRQGGYEQYF
TRBV18	TRBJ1-1	NA	CASSPPGGSTEAFF